This T cell receptor (beta chain) originates from a study of CD8+CD57+ T cells in acquired aplastic anemia. Genomic DNA served as template for TCR beta VDJ and CDR3 profiling. TCRdb called the reads again in MiXCR, with one record for every CDR3 protein. The sample shows some 410,000 distinct CDR3 sequences, just under 70% of them seen only once. V lost 1 base, J lost 6 bases, and 7 bases lay in between. This CDR3 contains 12 residues. Per germline, CDR1 MGHDK and CDR2 SYGVNS. Specimen: sorted CD4+, CD8+, or CD8+CD57+ T cells (not recorded which) from PBMCs. This TCR was sampled from a human donor in good health, serving as a control. V gene TRBV25-1 combines with J gene TRBJ2-7; the D gene is possibly TRBD1 (6 bases). The CDR3 region is CASSESGVEQYF. The CDR3 DNA reads TGTGCCAGCAGTGAATCAGGGGTCGAGCAGTACTTC.